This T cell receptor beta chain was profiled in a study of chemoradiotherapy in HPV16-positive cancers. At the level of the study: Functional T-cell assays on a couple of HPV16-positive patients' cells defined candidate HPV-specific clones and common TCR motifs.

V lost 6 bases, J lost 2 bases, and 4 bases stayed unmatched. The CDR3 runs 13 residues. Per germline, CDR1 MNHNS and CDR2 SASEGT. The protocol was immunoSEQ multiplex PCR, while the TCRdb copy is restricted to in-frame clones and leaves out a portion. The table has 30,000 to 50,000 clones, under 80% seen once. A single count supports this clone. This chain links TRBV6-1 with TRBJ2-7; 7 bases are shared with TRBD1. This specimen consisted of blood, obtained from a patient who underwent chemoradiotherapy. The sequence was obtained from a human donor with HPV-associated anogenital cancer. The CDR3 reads CASRRGLAYEQYF. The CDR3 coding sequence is TGTGCCAGCAGAAGGGGGCTTGCCTACGAGCAGTACTTC.